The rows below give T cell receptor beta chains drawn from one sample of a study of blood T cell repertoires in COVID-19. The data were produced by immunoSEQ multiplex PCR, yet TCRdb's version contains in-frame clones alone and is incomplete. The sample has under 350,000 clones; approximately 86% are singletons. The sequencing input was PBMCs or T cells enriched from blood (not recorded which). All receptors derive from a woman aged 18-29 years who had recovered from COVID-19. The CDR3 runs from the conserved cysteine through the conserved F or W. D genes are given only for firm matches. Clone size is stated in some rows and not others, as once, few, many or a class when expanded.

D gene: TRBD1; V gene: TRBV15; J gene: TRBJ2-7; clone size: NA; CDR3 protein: CATSRDLSPRGPTYEQYF; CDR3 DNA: TGTGCCACCAGCAGAGATCTATCACCGAGGGGGCCTACCTACGAGCAGTACTTC
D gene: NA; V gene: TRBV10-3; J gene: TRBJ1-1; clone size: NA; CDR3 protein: CAIAEAVYTEAFF; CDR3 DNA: TGTGCCATCGCTGAAGCGGTTTACACTGAAGCTTTCTTT
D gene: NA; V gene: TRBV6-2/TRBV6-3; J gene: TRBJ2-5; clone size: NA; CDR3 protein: CASSYVQGRETQYF; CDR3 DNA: TGTGCCAGCAGTTACGTGCAGGGGCGGGAGACCCAGTACTTC
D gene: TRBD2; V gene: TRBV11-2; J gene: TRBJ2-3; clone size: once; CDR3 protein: CASSLIPSAGGLGTDTQYF; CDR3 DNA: TGTGCCAGCAGCTTAATTCCCAGCGCGGGGGGTTTGGGCACAGATACGCAGTATTTT
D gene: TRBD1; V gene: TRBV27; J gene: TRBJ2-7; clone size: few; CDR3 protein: CASSLRPFGTGDLYEQYF; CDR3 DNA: TGTGCCAGCAGTTTAAGGCCCTTTGGGACAGGGGACCTTTACGAGCAGTACTTC
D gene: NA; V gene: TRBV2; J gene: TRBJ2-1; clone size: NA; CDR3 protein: CASSDSSNTPSYNEQFF; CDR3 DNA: TGTGCCAGCAGTGATAGTTCCAATACGCCCTCCTACAATGAGCAGTTCTTC
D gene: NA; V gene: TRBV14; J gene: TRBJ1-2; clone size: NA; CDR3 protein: CASSQARVSGYTF; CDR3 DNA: TGTGCCAGCAGCCAAGCGAGGGTGAGCGGCTACACCTTC
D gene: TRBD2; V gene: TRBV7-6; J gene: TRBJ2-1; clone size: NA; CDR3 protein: CASSAREGFESYNEQFF; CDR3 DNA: TGTGCCAGCAGCGCTAGGGAGGGGTTTGAGTCCTACAATGAGCAGTTCTTC
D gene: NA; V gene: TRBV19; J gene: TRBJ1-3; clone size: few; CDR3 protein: CASSMSRRTGGNTIYF; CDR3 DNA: TGTGCCAGTAGTATGTCGCGGCGTACAGGGGGAAACACCATATATTTT
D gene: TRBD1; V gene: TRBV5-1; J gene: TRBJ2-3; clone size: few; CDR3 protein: CASSLGDRGGTDTQYF; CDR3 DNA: TGCGCCAGCAGCTTGGGGGACAGGGGTGGCACAGATACGCAGTATTTT
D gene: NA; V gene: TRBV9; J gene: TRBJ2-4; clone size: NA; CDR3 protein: CASSVDGTLVGGIQYF; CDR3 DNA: TGTGCCAGCAGCGTGGACGGGACATTGGTAGGCGGCATTCAGTACTTC
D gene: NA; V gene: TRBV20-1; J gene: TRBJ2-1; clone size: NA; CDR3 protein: CSASVFRGWSNEQFF; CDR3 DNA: TGCAGTGCTAGTGTTTTTAGAGGGTGGTCCAATGAGCAGTTCTTC
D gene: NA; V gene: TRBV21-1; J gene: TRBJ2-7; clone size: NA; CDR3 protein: CASSRADRVIRTCEQYF; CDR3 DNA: TGTGCCAGCAGCAGGGCGGACAGGGTCATTCGAACCTGCGAGCAGTACTTC
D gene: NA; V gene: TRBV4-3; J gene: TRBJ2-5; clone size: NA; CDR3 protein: CASSRSSMSARQETQYF; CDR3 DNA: TGCGCCAGCAGCCGTTCTTCGATGAGCGCACGACAAGAGACCCAGTACTTC
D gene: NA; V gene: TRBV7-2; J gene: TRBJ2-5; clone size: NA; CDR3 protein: CASSGSRETQYF; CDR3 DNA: TGTGCCAGCAGCGGCTCCAGGGAGACCCAGTACTTC
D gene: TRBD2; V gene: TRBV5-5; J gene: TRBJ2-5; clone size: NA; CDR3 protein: CASSPWASGGETQYF; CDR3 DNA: TGTGCCAGCAGCCCCTGGGCTAGCGGAGGGGAGACCCAGTACTTC
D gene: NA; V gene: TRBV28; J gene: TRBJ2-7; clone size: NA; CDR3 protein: CASRSGRYEQYF; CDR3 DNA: TGTGCCAGCAGGTCGGGGAGATACGAGCAGTACTTC
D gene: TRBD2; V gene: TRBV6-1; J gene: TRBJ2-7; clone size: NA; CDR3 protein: CASSDSGNEQYF; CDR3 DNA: TGTGCCAGCAGTGACAGCGGGAACGAGCAGTACTTC
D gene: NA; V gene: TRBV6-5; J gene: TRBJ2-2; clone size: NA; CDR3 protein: CASSYSGGERFGELFF; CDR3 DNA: TGTGCCAGCAGTTACTCAGGCGGGGAAAGGTTCGGGGAGCTGTTTTTT
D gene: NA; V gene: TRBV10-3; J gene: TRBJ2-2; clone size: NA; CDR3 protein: CAISERDDTGELFF; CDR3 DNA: TGTGCCATCAGTGAGCGGGATGACACCGGGGAGCTGTTTTTT
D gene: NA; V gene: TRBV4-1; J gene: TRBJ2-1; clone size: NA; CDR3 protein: CASSQIGGYNEQFF; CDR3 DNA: TGCGCCAGCAGCCAAATAGGGGGCTACAATGAGCAGTTCTTC
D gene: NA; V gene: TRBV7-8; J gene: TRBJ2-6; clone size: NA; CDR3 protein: CASTPEGGISSGANVLTF; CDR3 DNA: TGTGCCAGCACCCCAGAGGGGGGGATAAGCTCTGGGGCCAACGTCCTGACTTTC
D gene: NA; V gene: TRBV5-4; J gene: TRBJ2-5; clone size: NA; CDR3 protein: CASSTRQAQETQYF; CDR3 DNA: TGTGCCAGCAGCACCCGACAGGCACAAGAGACCCAGTACTTC
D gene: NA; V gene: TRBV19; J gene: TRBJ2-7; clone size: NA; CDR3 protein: CASSFGPSYEQYF; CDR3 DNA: TGTGCCAGTAGTTTCGGTCCTTCCTACGAGCAGTACTTC
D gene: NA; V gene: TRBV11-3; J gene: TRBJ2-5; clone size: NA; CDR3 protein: CASGPGAIQETQYF; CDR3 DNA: TGTGCCAGCGGCCCAGGGGCCATCCAAGAGACCCAGTACTTC
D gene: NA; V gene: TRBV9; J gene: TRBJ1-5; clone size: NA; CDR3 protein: CASSVWANQPQHF; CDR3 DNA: TGTGCCAGCAGCGTGTGGGCGAATCAGCCCCAGCATTTT
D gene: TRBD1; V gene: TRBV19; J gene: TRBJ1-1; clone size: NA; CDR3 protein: CASITTGGASWTEAFF; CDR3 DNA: TGTGCCAGTATTACCACAGGGGGCGCCTCCTGGACTGAAGCTTTCTTT
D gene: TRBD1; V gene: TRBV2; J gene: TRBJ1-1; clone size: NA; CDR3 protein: CASSYHRDRGTEAFF; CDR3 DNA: TGTGCCAGCAGTTACCACAGGGACAGGGGCACTGAAGCTTTCTTT
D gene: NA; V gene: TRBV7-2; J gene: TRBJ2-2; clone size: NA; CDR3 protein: CASSLPGGLNTGELFF; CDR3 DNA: TGTGCCAGCAGCCTCCCCGGGGGTCTTAACACCGGGGAGCTGTTTTTT
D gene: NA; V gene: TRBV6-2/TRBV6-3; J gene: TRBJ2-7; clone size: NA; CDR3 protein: CASSRLYYEQYF; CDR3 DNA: TGTGCCAGCAGCCGTCTCTACTACGAGCAGTACTTC
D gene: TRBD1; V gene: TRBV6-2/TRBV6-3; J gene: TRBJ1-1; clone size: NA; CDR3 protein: CASSTTDRVRTEAFF; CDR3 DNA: TGTGCCAGCAGTACCACGGACAGGGTGAGGACTGAAGCTTTCTTT
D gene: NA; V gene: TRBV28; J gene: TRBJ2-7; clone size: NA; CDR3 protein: CASSFESGVSYEQYF; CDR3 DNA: TGTGCCAGCAGTTTTGAGTCAGGGGTATCCTACGAGCAGTACTTC
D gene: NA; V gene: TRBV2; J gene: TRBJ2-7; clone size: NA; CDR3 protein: CASVSIAYEQYF; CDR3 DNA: TGTGCCAGCGTTAGCATCGCCTACGAGCAGTACTTC
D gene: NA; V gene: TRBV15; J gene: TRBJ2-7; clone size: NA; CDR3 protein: CATSRDPRPHSDEQYF; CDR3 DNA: TGTGCCACCAGCAGAGATCCAAGACCCCACAGTGACGAGCAGTACTTC
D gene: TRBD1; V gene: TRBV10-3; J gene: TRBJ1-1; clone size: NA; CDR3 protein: CAIRGQGANTEAFF; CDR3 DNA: TGTGCCATCAGGGGACAGGGGGCGAACACTGAAGCTTTCTTT
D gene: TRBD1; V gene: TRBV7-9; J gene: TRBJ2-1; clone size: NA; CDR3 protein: CASSSRGLDNEQFF; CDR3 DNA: TGTGCCAGCAGCTCCAGGGGGTTGGACAATGAGCAGTTCTTC
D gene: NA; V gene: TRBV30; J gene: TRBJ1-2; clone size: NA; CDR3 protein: CAWSGRVQGGNYGYTF; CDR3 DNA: TGTGCCTGGAGTGGGAGGGTGCAGGGAGGTAACTATGGCTACACCTTC
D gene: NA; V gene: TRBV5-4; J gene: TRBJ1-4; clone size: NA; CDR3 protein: CASSFKSGGLNEKLFF; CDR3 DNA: TGTGCCAGCAGCTTCAAGTCCGGGGGGCTGAATGAAAAACTGTTTTTT
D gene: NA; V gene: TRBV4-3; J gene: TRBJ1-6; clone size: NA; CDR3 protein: CASSQMAGVGNSPLHF; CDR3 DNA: TGCGCCAGCAGCCAAATGGCAGGGGTCGGTAATTCACCCCTCCACTTT
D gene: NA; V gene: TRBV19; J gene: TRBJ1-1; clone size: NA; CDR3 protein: CASSIRTAHTEAFF; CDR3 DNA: TGTGCCAGTAGTATAAGGACAGCCCACACTGAAGCTTTCTTT
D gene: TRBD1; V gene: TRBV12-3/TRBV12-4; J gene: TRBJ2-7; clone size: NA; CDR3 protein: CASRGQVTEQYF; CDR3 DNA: TGTGCCAGCAGGGGACAGGTGACGGAGCAGTACTTC
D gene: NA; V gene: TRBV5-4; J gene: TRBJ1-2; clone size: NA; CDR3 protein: CASQGSGSYGYTF; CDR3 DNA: TGTGCCAGTCAAGGTTCAGGGTCATATGGCTACACCTTC